This TCR beta chain was found in a study of T cell responses to AZD1222 COVID-19 vaccine. Findings and limits, study-wide: Reports indicate that nearly half of spike-specific TCRs are directed at unmutated variant regions. The donor cohort was predominantly white British with a female majority, and clonal diversity may have been underestimated. Every sample of the repertoires postdated the peak T cell response.

CDR3 length: 15 residues. Germline V gene sequence: CDR1 MNHEY, CDR2 SVGAGI. Trimming removed 2 bases from V and 3 bases from J, with 10 bases in between. Profiling relied on immunoSEQ multiplex PCR, and the TCRdb table lists in-frame clones only, not all of them. The sample includes some 190,000 clones, about nine tenths of them seen just once. The table lists this clone with a count of one. Its antigen is currently unknown. Sequences were derived from peripheral blood, sampled 28 days after the second AZD1222 dose. The receptor's source is an adult who received the AZD1222 COVID-19 vaccine. The chain links TRBV6-5 to TRBJ2-2; the D gene is possibly TRBD1 (6 bases). The CDR3 here is CASSYTDSYTGELFF. The CDR3, as DNA: TGTGCCAGCAGTTACACGGACAGCTACACCGGGGAGCTGTTTTTT.